This T cell receptor beta chain was identified in a study of cytomegalovirus exposure and HLA in healthy donors. V shed 1 base and J shed 0 bases, with 13 bases lying between them. Germline CDR1 SGHRS, CDR2 YFSETQ. This CDR3 is built from 16 residues. Study-level findings and limits: The later analysis indicated that the majority of CMV-associated TCR beta chains appeared HLA-restricted. The listing of 150 to 200 TCR beta chains classed them as cytomegalovirus-associated.

About this clone itself: Its antigen is still unknown.

Primers for the PCR totalled 60 Vbeta and 13 Jbeta. The method was immunoSEQ multiplex PCR; TCRdb's version includes in-frame clones alone and lacks a portion of them. The sample holds about 150,000 clones, roughly 81% seen once. The genes are TRBV5-1 and TRBJ2-5; unclear D gene. Sequencing was done on a sample of PBMCs. This receptor was obtained from a woman aged 18-35 years in good health and CMV-seronegative. CDR3 nucleotide sequence: TGCGCCAGCAGCTTGATTCATATGGCTGACCAAGAGACCCAGTACTTC. Protein product: CASSLIHMADQETQYF.